This T cell receptor beta chain was sequenced in a study of blood T cell repertoires in COVID-19. Overall study: Whether acute or convalescent, the COVID-19 samples came from the United States, Italy and Spain. PBMCs, B-cell-depleted T cells, or T cells were the source of the cDNA or gDNA that made up the material.

This CDR3 contains 16 residues. The germline V gene encodes CDR1 SGHDN and CDR2 FVKESK. Trimming took off 1 base at V and 5 bases at J, with 17 bases between the two ends. Method: immunoSEQ multiplex PCR; TCRdb's copy keeps in-frame clones and lacks some. The sample yields 220,000 or so clones, around 86% seen once. Sequenced input: peripheral blood. The receptor was isolated from a man in his 60s who had recovered from COVID-19. This chain connects TRBV14 to TRBJ1-1; D remains unclear. CDR3 amino acids: CASSQVSPRRYTEAFF. CDR3 DNA sequence: TGTGCCAGCAGCCAAGTCTCACCCCGGAGGTATACTGAAGCTTTCTTT. Full variable domain (outside the CDR3, taken from reference TRBV14 and TRBJ1-1): EAGVTQFPSHSVIEKGQTVTLRCDPISGHDNLYWYRRVMGKEIKFLLHFVKESKQDESGMPNNRFLAERTGGTYSTLKVQPAELEDSGVYFCASSQVSPRRYTEAFFGQGTRLTVV.